This T cell receptor (beta chain) came from a study of T cell responses to AZD1222 COVID-19 vaccine. V gave up 0 bases and J gave up 6 bases; unmatched junction bases: 4. CDR3 length: 14 residues. The germline gives CDR1 LNHNV, CDR2 YYDKDF (reference sequence). Study-wide results and limits: Possibly, clonal diversity was underestimated; donors were largely white British and included more females. All repertoire sampling was performed exclusively after the peak T cell response.

Sequencing used immunoSEQ multiplex PCR; TCRdb keeps in-frame clones, though not all of them. The sample has tens of thousands of clones, over 80% seen once. Notes on this clone: The antigen is not known.

The specimen comprised peripheral blood, sampled on day 0 of MenACWY control vaccination. This TCR was recovered from an adult in good health. The chain links TRBV15 to TRBJ1-1; 7 bases agree with TRBD1. CDR3 sequence: CATSRDDRASEAFF. In nucleotides, the CDR3 is TGTGCCACCAGCAGAGATGACAGGGCCTCTGAAGCTTTCTTT.